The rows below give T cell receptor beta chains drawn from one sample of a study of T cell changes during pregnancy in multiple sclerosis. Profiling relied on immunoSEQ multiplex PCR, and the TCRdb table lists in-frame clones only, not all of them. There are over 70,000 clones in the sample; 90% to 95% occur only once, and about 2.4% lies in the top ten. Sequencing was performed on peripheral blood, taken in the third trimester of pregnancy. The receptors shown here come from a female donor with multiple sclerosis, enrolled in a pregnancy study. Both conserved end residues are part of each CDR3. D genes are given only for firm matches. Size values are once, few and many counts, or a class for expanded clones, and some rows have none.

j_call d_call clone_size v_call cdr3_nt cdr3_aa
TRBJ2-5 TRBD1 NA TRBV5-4 TGTGCCAGCAGCTTACCGACAGGGGGAAGAGAGACCCAGTACTTC CASSLPTGGRETQYF
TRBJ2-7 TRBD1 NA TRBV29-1 TGCAGCGTTGACGGGACAGCCCCATACGAGCAGTACTTC CSVDGTAPYEQYF
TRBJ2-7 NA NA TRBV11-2 TGTGCCAGCAGCAAGACCGACAGGTTCTCCTACGAGCAGTACTTC CASSKTDRFSYEQYF
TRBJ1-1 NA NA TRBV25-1 TGTGCCAGCAGGGAAACAGGGACCACTGAAGCTTTCTTT CASRETGTTEAFF
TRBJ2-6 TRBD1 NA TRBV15 TGTGCCACCAGCACCGGGACAGTCTCCTCTGGGGCCAACGTCCTGACTTTC CATSTGTVSSGANVLTF
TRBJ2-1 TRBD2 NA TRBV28 TGTGCCAGCAGGGGGGGGTTCTTGTTGAATGAGCAGTTCTTC CASRGGFLLNEQFF
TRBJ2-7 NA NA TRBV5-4 TGTGCCAGCAGCGCACAGGGTTCCTACGAGCAGTACTTC CASSAQGSYEQYF
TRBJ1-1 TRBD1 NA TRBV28 TGTGCCAGCAGTCTCCCGGGACAGTTAAACACTGAAGCTTTCTTT CASSLPGQLNTEAFF
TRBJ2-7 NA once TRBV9 TGTGCCAGCAGCGTGGGCGGGACCGCCTACGAGCAGTACTTC CASSVGGTAYEQYF
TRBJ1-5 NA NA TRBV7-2 TGTGCCAGCAGCTTAGACAACAGGGCACAGCCCCAGCATTTT CASSLDNRAQPQHF
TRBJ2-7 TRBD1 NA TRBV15 TGTGCCACCAGCAGAGATACAGGGACAGGGATCTACGAGCAGTACTTC CATSRDTGTGIYEQYF
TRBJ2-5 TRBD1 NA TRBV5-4 TGTGCCAGCAGCCAACCAGGGGGCCAAGAGACCCAGTACTTC CASSQPGGQETQYF
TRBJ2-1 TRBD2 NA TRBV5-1 TGCGCCAGCAGTCCTAGCGGGAGCTCCTACAATGAGCAGTTCTTC CASSPSGSSYNEQFF
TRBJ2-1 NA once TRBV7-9 TGTGCCAGCAGAACGGACTCTCCCCAGCAGTTCTTC CASRTDSPQQFF
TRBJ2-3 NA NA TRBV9 TGTGCCAGCAGCGTAGACGGGATTGGCACAGATACGCAGTATTTT CASSVDGIGTDTQYF
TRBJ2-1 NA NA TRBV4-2 TGTGCCAGCAGCATAGGAGGCCCGGGGGGCACCTACAATGAGCAGTTCTTC CASSIGGPGGTYNEQFF
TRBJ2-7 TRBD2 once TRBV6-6 TGTGCCACGACACAGCGGGAGGGTGCCTACGAGCAGTACTTC CATTQREGAYEQYF
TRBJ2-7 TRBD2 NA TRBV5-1 TGCGCCAGCAGCTTTGGACTAGCGGGAGGAGAGCAGTACTTC CASSFGLAGGEQYF
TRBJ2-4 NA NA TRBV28 TGTGCCAGCTCCAGCATCGGAGCGGCCCTAGCCAAAAACATTCAGTACTTC CASSSIGAALAKNIQYF
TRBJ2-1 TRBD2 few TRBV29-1 TGCAGCGTTTCGGCTAGCGGGAAAAATGAGCAGTTCTTC CSVSASGKNEQFF
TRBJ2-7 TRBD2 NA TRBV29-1 TGCAGCGTTGAAGACCTGGGCGTAGCGGGAGAGACCTACGAGCAGTACTTC CSVEDLGVAGETYEQYF
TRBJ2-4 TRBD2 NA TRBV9 TGTGCCAGCAGCGCACCGGGGGGGCCGATCATTCAGTACTTC CASSAPGGPIIQYF
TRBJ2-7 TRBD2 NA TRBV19 TGTGCCAGTAGTATTGTAGCGGGATACTACGAGCAGTACTTC CASSIVAGYYEQYF
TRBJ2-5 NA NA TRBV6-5 TGTGCCAGCAGTTCCACCAGCGGCCGTGGCCTTGGGACCCAGTACTTC CASSSTSGRGLGTQYF
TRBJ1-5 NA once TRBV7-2 TGTGCCAGCAGCAGAGGTAGGGGCCGCAATCAGCCCCAGCATTTT CASSRGRGRNQPQHF
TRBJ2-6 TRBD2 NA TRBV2 TGTGCCATCGGGACTAGCGGGAGTAGTCGGGCCAACGTCCTGACTTTC CAIGTSGSSRANVLTF
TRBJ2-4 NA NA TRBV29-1 TGCAGCGCCCGACAGGGAGGCATTCAGTACTTC CSARQGGIQYF
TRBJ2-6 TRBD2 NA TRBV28 TGTGCCAGCAAAATCGGCCGGGGGGGCGGGGCCAACGTCCTGACTTTC CASKIGRGGGANVLTF
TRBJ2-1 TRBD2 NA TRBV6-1 TGTGCCAGCAGTGAAGCTCCACTAGCGGGAGGAGAGCAGTTCTTC CASSEAPLAGGEQFF
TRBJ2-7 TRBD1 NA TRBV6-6 TGTGCCAGCAGTGCCGGACAGGGATCCTTTTACGAGCAGTACTTC CASSAGQGSFYEQYF
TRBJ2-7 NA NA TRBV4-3 TGCGCCAGCAGCCAAGAAGGTAGCAGCTCCTACGAGCAGTACTTC CASSQEGSSSYEQYF
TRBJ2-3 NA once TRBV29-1 TGCAGCGTTGAAGCAGGACGGGGAGCTAGCACAGATACGCAGTATTTT CSVEAGRGASTDTQYF